A single sample gave rise to the 32 T cell receptor beta chains below, sequenced in a study of blood T cells in healthy people across ages (dated by TCRdb to about 2015). The library came from 5' RACE. The run used an Illumina HiSeq 2500. A second PCR of roughly 6 to 11 cycles was performed with a sample-barcoded 5' primer and a J-beta primer mix. TCRdb reran the public reads through fastp at Q25 and MiXCR, keeping productive beta chains. Every distinct CDR3 protein forms one entry, paired with its most common genes and DNA. The sample table holds approximately 780,000 distinct CDR3 sequences, of which approximately 24% were seen once. The ten largest account for 3% of the sample. The same data also went into a second study, on T cells of mothers and their children.

The sequencing sample was made of blood. The receptors here all came from a boy aged 5 to 17 in good health.

The chain carries TRBV20-1 and TRBJ2-7; 8 bases align to TRBD2. The CDR3 contains 15 residues. From germline, CDR1 is DFQATT and CDR2 SNEGSKA (reference sequence). V shed 2 bases and J 4 bases; nucleotides not matched to a gene: 10. The CDR3 loop reads CSARTTGTSGYEQYF. The CDR3 nucleotides read TGCAGTGCTAGAACAACCGGGACTAGTGGATACGAGCAGTACTTC.

This chain uses TRBV4-3 with TRBJ1-6; D uncertain. In germline, CDR1 is LGHNA, CDR2 YSLEER. The CDR3 contains 14 residues. V lost 0 bases to trimming and J lost 18 bases, with 18 bases between them. CDR3 sequence: CASSQDPGRTPSHF. For the CDR3, the DNA is TGCGCCAGCAGCCAAGATCCAGGAAGGACCCCTTCCCACTTT.

This rearrangement joins TRBV12-3 or TRBV12-4 to TRBJ1-1; D is perhaps TRBD1 (6 bases). V shed 1 base and J shed 4 bases, with 13 bases lying between them. The CDR3 sequence is 15 residues long. The CDR3 DNA reads TGTGCCAGCAGTTTAGAACCCAGGGGAGGCACTGAAGCTTTCTTT. Protein product: CASSLEPRGGTEAFF.

V usage is TRBV2 and J usage is TRBJ1-4, with no clear D. V lost 4 bases and J lost 2, with 8 bases in between. The CDR3 length is 14 residues. Germline lookup yields CDR1 SNHLY and CDR2 FYNNEI. The CDR3 is CASSGARTNEKLFF. The CDR3 DNA follows: TGTGCCAGCAGTGGGGCTAGGACTAATGAAAAACTGTTTTTT. The entire variable domain, with the rest obtained from reference TRBV2 and TRBJ1-4, is as follows: EPEVTQTPSHQVTQMGQEVILRCVPISNHLYFYWYRQILGQKVEFLVSFYNNEISEKSEIFDDQFSVERPDGSNFTLKIRSTKLEDSAMYFCASSGARTNEKLFFGSGTQLSVL.

The chain recombines TRBV7-2 with TRBJ2-7, with 7 bases identical to TRBD1. This CDR3 comprises 13 residues. V was pared by 5 bases and J by 9 bases, with 10 bases of the junction left unmatched. The V gene's germline CDR1 is SGHTA and CDR2 FQGNSA. CDR3 DNA: TGTGCCAGCAGCCGGGACAGCCCCTTAGGGCAGTACTTC. This translates into CASSRDSPLGQYF.

V gene TRBV4-3 combines with J gene TRBJ1-1; D is ambiguous. Germline lookup yields CDR1 LGHNA and CDR2 YSLEER. The CDR3 consists of 13 residues. V lost 0 bases and J lost 3, with 5 bases in between. The CDR3 coding sequence is TGCGCCAGCAGCCAAGAAAGGTACACTGAAGCTTTCTTT. It specifies CASSQERYTEAFF.

In its sample, this clonotype was seen a few times. The gene calls are TRBV7-9 and TRBJ1-2; D is unclear. The CDR3 has 12 amino acids. CDR1 and CDR2 (germline): SEHNR, FQNEAQ (reference sequence). V gave up 5 bases and J gave up 7 bases, with 11 bases separating them. The DNA for the CDR3 is TGTGCCAGCAGCCCCCCGACTTCTGGCTACACCTTC. As protein: CASSPPTSGYTF.

The chain couples TRBV20-1 to TRBJ2-3; 10 nucleotides align to TRBD2. The CDR3 runs to 16 residues. From germline, CDR1 is DFQATT and CDR2 SNEGSKA (reference sequence). V trimming: 3 bases; J trimming: 0 bases; junction bases outside the gene matches: 6. The CDR3 region is CSASWTSGYSTDTQYF. In DNA form, the CDR3 reads TGCAGTGCTAGCTGGACTAGCGGATATAGCACAGATACGCAGTATTTT.

This clonotype was seen a few times. The V call is TRBV6-6, the J call TRBJ2-5; D is undetermined. There are 14 residues in the CDR3. CDR1 is MNHNY, CDR2 SVGAGI, per germline (reference sequence). V was trimmed by 3 bases and J by 0 bases, leaving 8 bases between them. CDR3 amino acids: CASSYPAYQETQYF. The CDR3 nucleotides are TGTGCCAGCAGTTATCCAGCGTACCAAGAGACCCAGTACTTC.

This clonotype occurred a few times. The V gene is TRBV5-1, the J gene TRBJ1-4; possible D gene TRBD1, 5 bases. The length of the CDR3 is 19 residues. V dropped 4 bases and J dropped 0 bases, with 22 bases sitting between them. CDR1 and CDR2 (germline): SGHRS, YFSETQ. CDR3 nucleotide sequence: TGCGCCAGCAGCAAGCGACCGCAGGGTAATCTTGCAACTAATGAAAAACTGTTTTTT. Translating it yields CASSKRPQGNLATNEKLFF.

This clonotype was observed a handful of times. A read error may produce the germline difference seen at one junction end. The chain has TRBV4-1 and TRBJ2-1; D perhaps matches TRBD1 (6 bases). CDR1 MGHRA and CDR2 YSYEKL come from the germline V gene. The CDR3 runs 17 residues. CDR3 DNA: TGCGCCAGCAGCCAAAGGGATTTTGGGGGCACCTATAATGAGCAGTTCTTC. It is translated as CASSQRDFGGTYNEQFF.

The chain employs TRBV5-1 and TRBJ2-7; D may be TRBD2 (5 bases). Trimming removed 0 bases at V and 3 bases at J, with 10 bases between. Per the germline V gene, CDR1 is SGHRS and CDR2 is YFSETQ. There are 14 residues in the CDR3. CDR3 DNA: TGCGCCAGCAGCTTGGAGGGAGTGGTCTACGAGCAGTACTTC. Amino acids: CASSLEGVVYEQYF.

J is TRBJ1-2 and V is TRBV6-5, with D uncertain. This CDR3 contains 15 residues. The ends were cut back, 2 bases at V and 4 bases at J, with 14 bases in the middle. The germline CDR1 and CDR2 sequences are MNHEY and SVGAGI. DNA of the CDR3: TGTGCCAGCAGTTACGGAGGGCGCGCCAGCTATGGCTACACCTTC. It specifies CASSYGGRASYGYTF.

This rearrangement joins TRBV12-3 or TRBV12-4 to TRBJ1-2, with 8 bases lining up with TRBD1. The CDR3 has 18 residues. Trimming took 8 bases from V and 4 from J; bases not matched to a gene: 21. As DNA, the CDR3 is TGTGCCAGCTCCCTCCGAGGACAGGGAGGGGGGGGAGGCTATGGCTACACCTTC. It codes for CASSLRGQGGGGGYGYTF.

This chain links TRBV9 with TRBJ2-5; 10 bases are a match to TRBD1. The CDR3 runs 15 residues. Trimming removed 4 bases from V and 5 bases from J; junction bases left unmatched: 8. Germline assignment: CDR1 SGDLS and CDR2 YYNGEE. In DNA form, the CDR3 reads TGTGCCAGCAGCACCGAGACAGGGGGCGAGGAGACCCAGTACTTC. Protein product: CASSTETGGEETQYF.

V is TRBV6-5 and J is TRBJ2-3; D tentatively reads TRBD1 or TRBD2 (5 bases each). Germline V gene lookup returns CDR1 MNHEY and CDR2 SVGAGI. Trimming took 0 bases from V and 1 from J, leaving 11 bases between them. The length of the CDR3 is 16 residues. The CDR3 reads CASSYSEGPGTDTQYF. Here the CDR3 DNA reads TGTGCCAGCAGTTACTCCGAGGGGCCCGGCACAGATACGCAGTATTTT.

This clonotype has only a few counts. The chain carries TRBV28 and TRBJ2-7; the D gene could be TRBD1 or TRBD2 (6 bases each). The CDR3 contains 13 residues. Germline lookup yields CDR1 MDHEN and CDR2 SYDVKM. V gave up 6 bases and J gave up 3 bases, with 12 bases separating them. For the CDR3, the DNA is TGTGCCAGCAGGCCGGGGGCAGGCTACGAGCAGTACTTC. This gives the protein CASRPGAGYEQYF.

This clonotype was picked up a small number of times. V is TRBV4-2 and J is TRBJ2-2, with unresolved D. Germline CDR1 is LGHNA and CDR2 is YNFKEQ. The V end was cut by 1 base, the J end by 6 bases, with 9 bases between. This CDR3 comprises 14 residues. CDR3 protein: CASSQGLGPGELFF. As DNA, the CDR3 is TGTGCCAGCAGCCAAGGATTAGGCCCCGGGGAGCTGTTTTTT.

This clonotype was picked up a small number of times. The chain recombines TRBV5-1 with TRBJ2-1; D is unclear. The germline CDR1 and CDR2 sequences are SGHRS and YFSETQ. This CDR3 contains 13 residues. With 0 bases removed from V and 8 bases from J, the gap between germline ends came to 9 bases. CDR3 coding DNA: TGCGCCAGCAGCTTGGCCCAGGTGGATGAGCAGTTCTTC. It is translated as CASSLAQVDEQFF.

This sequence joins TRBV20-1 and TRBJ2-4, with D hard to call. The CDR3 spans 15 residues. V shed 5 bases and J shed 0 bases, with 14 bases lying between them. Germline loops: CDR1 DFQATT, CDR2 SNEGSKA (reference sequence). CDR3 in DNA: TGCAGTGCTCCTGGTCCGATTCTAGCCAAAAACATTCAGTACTTC. Encoded protein: CSAPGPILAKNIQYF.

The rearrangement joins TRBV3-1 to TRBJ1-4; TRBD1 is a possible D gene (5 bases). The CDR3 runs to 13 residues. The germline CDR1 and CDR2 sequences are LGHDT and YNNKEL (reference sequence). Deletions cut 2 bases from V and 7 bases from J, with 8 bases between. The CDR3 DNA is TGTGCCAGCAGCCAACCCGGGGGTGAAAAACTGTTTTTT. This translates into CASSQPGGEKLFF.

J is TRBJ1-3 and V is TRBV7-9; D remains unclear. CDR3 size: 12 residues. With 1 base removed from V and 11 bases from J, the gap between germline ends came to 9 bases. CDR1 SEHNR and CDR2 FQNEAQ come from the germline V gene (reference sequence). CDR3 in amino acids: CASSLEVPPIYF. DNA for the CDR3: TGTGCCAGCAGCTTAGAGGTACCCCCCATATATTTT.

The sample holds one count of this clonotype. This chain uses TRBV29-1 with TRBJ2-2; D might be TRBD2 (5 bases). Trimming cost V 0 bases and J 2 bases, with 10 bases left between them. The CDR3 consists of 15 residues. CDR1 is SQVTM and CDR2 is ANQGSEA in the germline V gene. CDR3 DNA sequence: TGCAGCGTTGAAGATGAGACTACCAACACCGGGGAGCTGTTTTTT. Translation gives CSVEDETTNTGELFF.

The rearrangement links TRBV7-2 to TRBJ2-3; D is tentatively TRBD1 or TRBD2 (5 bases each). Trimming took 5 bases from V and 6 from J, leaving 12 bases between them. Germline V CDR1 and CDR2: SGHTA, FQGNSA. The CDR3 extends over 13 amino acids. The CDR3: CASSPGAMDTQYF. The CDR3 region has the DNA TGTGCCAGCAGCCCCGGGGCGATGGATACGCAGTATTTT.

V usage is TRBV5-4 and J usage is TRBJ1-2; the D gene is possibly TRBD1 (5 bases). Per the germline V gene, CDR1 is SGHNT and CDR2 is YYREEE (reference sequence). The CDR3 extends over 17 amino acids. V gave up 0 bases and J gave up 4 bases, with 19 bases separating them. CDR3 region: CASSLGPAGLVSYGYTF. The CDR3 DNA follows: TGTGCCAGCAGCTTGGGTCCGGCAGGGTTGGTTTCCTATGGCTACACCTTC.

This chain links TRBV9 with TRBJ1-1; TRBD1 matches at 9 bases. The V gene end was trimmed by 3 bases and the J gene end by 1 base; junction bases not matched to a gene: 7. Germline values: CDR1 SGDLS, CDR2 YYNGEE. The CDR3 runs to 16 residues. CDR3 coding DNA: TGTGCCAGCAGCGGCCCCGAGGGACAGGGGAACACTGAAGCTTTCTTT. This sequence encodes CASSGPEGQGNTEAFF. The variable domain in full, with the rest retrieved from reference TRBV9 and TRBJ1-1, is DSGVTQTPKHLITATGQRVTLRCSPRSGDLSVYWYQQSLDQGLQFLIQYYNGEERAKGNILERFSAQQFPDLHSELNLSSLELGDSALYFCASSGPEGQGNTEAFFGQGTRLTVV.

The CDR3 here is CASSAQDRGRYYEQYF. The CDR3 DNA sequence: TGTGCCAGCAGTGCCCAGGACAGGGGCCGTTACTACGAGCAGTACTTC. The genes are TRBV28 and TRBJ2-7; 9 bases are shared with TRBD1. The CDR3 is made up of 16 amino acids. CDR1 MDHEN and CDR2 SYDVKM come from the germline V gene. After removal of 5 bases from V and 3 bases from J, the junction contained 11 bases not matched to a gene.

The count of this clonotype is one. V usage is TRBV9 and J usage is TRBJ2-3, with 11 bases aligning to TRBD1. The CDR3 is made up of 15 amino acids. The germline gives CDR1 SGDLS, CDR2 YYNGEE. V trimming: 4 bases; J trimming: 5 bases; junction bases outside the gene matches: 6. DNA for the CDR3: TGTGCCAGCAGCTCGGACAGGGGGCCCAGAGATACGCAGTATTTT. Translation: CASSSDRGPRDTQYF.

The chain combines TRBV5-1 with TRBJ1-6, with unresolved D. Between the trimmed V and J ends, which lost 0 bases and 5 bases, there was a span of 6 bases. The germline CDR1 and CDR2 sequences are SGHRS and YFSETQ. The CDR3 runs to 14 residues. Here the CDR3 reads CASSLVLDNSPLHF. CDR3 bases: TGCGCCAGCAGCTTGGTGCTAGATAATTCACCCCTCCACTTT.

This clonotype was seen a few times. This chain connects TRBV2 to TRBJ1-4; TRBD1 might be the D (5 bases). The germline gives CDR1 SNHLY, CDR2 FYNNEI. This CDR3 has 13 amino acids. V was shortened by 7 bases and J by 11 bases, with 17 bases between the two germline ends. The CDR3 DNA sequence: TGTGCCAGCATGGCGGGGGAAGCCGGGAAACTGTTTTTT. It specifies CASMAGEAGKLFF.

The V call is TRBV19, the J call TRBJ1-1; possibly TRBD1 for D (5 bases). Trimming removed 3 bases at V and 3 bases at J, with 11 bases between. Germline V gene data show CDR1 as LNHDA and CDR2 as SQIVND (reference sequence). This CDR3 has 14 amino acids. The CDR3 loop is CASSIGAEDTEAFF. CDR3 DNA: TGTGCCAGTAGTATCGGGGCGGAGGACACTGAAGCTTTCTTT.

The rearrangement links TRBV4-1 to TRBJ1-4; a possible D gene is TRBD1 (5 bases). V shed 3 bases and J shed 7 bases, with 24 bases lying between them. Germline assignment: CDR1 MGHRA and CDR2 YSYEKL. The CDR3 extends over 18 amino acids. In DNA, the CDR3 is TGCGCCAGCAGCCACCCAGCGCAATTGGGGCCGGGGAGTGAAAAACTGTTTTTT. This codes for CASSHPAQLGPGSEKLFF.